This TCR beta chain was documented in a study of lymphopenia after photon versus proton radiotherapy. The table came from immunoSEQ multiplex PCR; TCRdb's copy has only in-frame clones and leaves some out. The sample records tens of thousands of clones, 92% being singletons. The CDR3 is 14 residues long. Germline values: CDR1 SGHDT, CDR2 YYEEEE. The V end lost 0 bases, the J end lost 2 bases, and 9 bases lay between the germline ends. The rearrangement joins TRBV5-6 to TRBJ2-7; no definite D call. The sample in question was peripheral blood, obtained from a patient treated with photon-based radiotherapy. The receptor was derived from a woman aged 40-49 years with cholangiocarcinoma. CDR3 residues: CASSLAGSPYEQYF. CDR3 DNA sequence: TGTGCCAGCAGCTTGGCCGGCAGCCCCTACGAGCAGTACTTC.